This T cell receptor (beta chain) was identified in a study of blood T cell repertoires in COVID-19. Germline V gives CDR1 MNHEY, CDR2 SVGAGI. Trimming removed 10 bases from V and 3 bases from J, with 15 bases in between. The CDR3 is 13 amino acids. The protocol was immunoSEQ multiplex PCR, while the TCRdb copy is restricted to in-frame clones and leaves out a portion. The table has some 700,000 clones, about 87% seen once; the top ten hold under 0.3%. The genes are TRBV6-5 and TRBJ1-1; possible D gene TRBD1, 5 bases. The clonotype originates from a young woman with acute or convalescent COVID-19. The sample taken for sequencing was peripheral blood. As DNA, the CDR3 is TGTGCCACCAGAACTGGGGGGGACACTGAAGCTTTCTTT. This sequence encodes CATRTGGDTEAFF.